This entry is about one T cell receptor (beta chain). Its antigen is not identified. This entry is derived from a study of shared clonotypes between healthy human individuals. A split of CD4+ cells into CD45RA+ naive and CD45RA-negative memory subsets was performed. Overall study results and limits: Donor scarcity curtailed the genetic and exposure-history diversity represented herein. Generation probabilities of non-shared clonotypes were lower (relative to those shared by all four donors). Among a few donors, approximately 4.6% of naive CD4 clonotypes were found in common.

Germline V gives CDR1 SGDLS, CDR2 YYNGEE. The J segment lost 3 bases and the V segment lost 0 bases, leaving 5 bases of the junction unmatched. The CDR3 consists of 16 residues. Clones were read by immunoSEQ multiplex PCR, and TCRdb kept only the in-frame ones, dropping some. This table has fewer than 2.5 million clones, roughly 93% appearing once. The rearrangement joins TRBV9 to TRBJ2-2, with 7 bases matching TRBD2. The sequencing input was naive CD4+ T cells from PBMCs. The sample's subset: CD45RA+ positively selected. The sequence came from a young man in good health. Some clones in this sample may be carry-over from other donors' samples. DNA for the CDR3: TGTGCCAGCAGCGTAGCTGTGCTAGCGGACACCGGGGAGCTGTTTTTT. Translation: CASSVAVLADTGELFF.